A single sample is the source of the 3 T cell receptor beta chains below, sequenced in a study of Ad26.COV2.S vaccination and SARS-CoV-2 variants. Method: immunoSEQ multiplex PCR; TCRdb's copy keeps in-frame clones and lacks some. The table includes about 400,000 clones, approximately 90% detected once. The treatment is: around 19 received Ad26.COV2.S at low or high dose, single or two shots; about 5 received placebo; per-sample allocation not given. It was on day 63 after the first vaccine or placebo injection that samples were taken. Sample: peripheral blood, taken in a trial of Ad26.COV2.S vaccine versus placebo. These receptors were collected from a person aged 18-60 years who received the Ad26.COV2.S COVID-19 vaccine or a placebo.

This chain connects TRBV10-3 to TRBJ1-4; 7 bases align to TRBD1. Germline V lookup: CDR1 ENHRY, CDR2 SYGVKD. With 4 bases clipped from V and 13 bases from J, the junction kept 6 bases outside the gene matches. This CDR3 comprises 12 residues. The DNA of the CDR3 is TGTGCCATCAGTGCCGGACAGGCTCCACTGTTTTTT. It is translated as CAISAGQAPLFF.

Comments on this clone: Germline is not matched at one junction end, which may reflect a read error. The rearrangement joins TRBV18 to TRBJ2-7; 7 bases fit TRBD2. CDR3 length: 13 residues. CDR1 is KGHSH and CDR2 is LQKENI in the germline V gene. In DNA form, the CDR3 reads TGTGCCAGCTCACCCCCTGGGGCTAGCGGAAAAAGGTTC. Protein sequence: CASSPPGASGKRF.

The genes are TRBV18 and TRBJ2-1, with 13 bases fitting TRBD2. The CDR3 runs to 15 residues. Germline V gene lookup returns CDR1 KGHSH and CDR2 LQKENI. V was clipped by 5 bases and J by 9 bases; unmatched bases: 7. The CDR3 DNA follows: TGTGCCAGCTCATCCGGACTAGCGGGAGCTGGTGAGCAGTTCTTC. Protein sequence: CASSSGLAGAGEQFF.